The rows below give T cell receptor beta chains drawn from one sample of a study of T cell changes during pregnancy in multiple sclerosis. Libraries were prepared by immunoSEQ multiplex PCR; TCRdb keeps only in-frame clonotypes and omits some of them. The sample lists roughly 90,000 clones, approximately 90% occurring once. Sequencing used peripheral blood, obtained before pregnancy. These receptors came from a female donor with multiple sclerosis, enrolled in a pregnancy study. Both conserved end residues are part of each CDR3. D genes are given only for firm matches. For some rows the clone size is stated as once, few or many, or as a class when expanded; others skip it.

clone_size: NA; j_call: TRBJ2-1; d_call: TRBD2; v_call: TRBV7-3; cdr3_aa: CASSTLAGASYNEQFF; cdr3_nt: TGTGCCAGCAGCACATTAGCGGGGGCTTCCTACAATGAGCAGTTCTTC
clone_size: NA; j_call: TRBJ2-7; d_call: TRBD1; v_call: TRBV7-2; cdr3_aa: CASSFQGEEQYF; cdr3_nt: TGTGCCAGCAGCTTCCAGGGGGAAGAGCAGTACTTC
clone_size: NA; j_call: TRBJ2-5; d_call: TRBD2; v_call: TRBV4-1; cdr3_aa: CASSPQDYPGGETQYF; cdr3_nt: TGCGCCAGCAGCCCGCAGGACTATCCGGGAGGAGAGACCCAGTACTTC
clone_size: NA; j_call: TRBJ2-1; d_call: TRBD2; v_call: TRBV6-5; cdr3_aa: CASRFSGGFNEQFF; cdr3_nt: TGTGCCAGCAGGTTTAGCGGGGGGTTCAATGAGCAGTTCTTC
clone_size: NA; j_call: TRBJ2-3; d_call: TRBD1; v_call: TRBV29-1; cdr3_aa: CSVGQGASTDTQYF; cdr3_nt: TGCAGCGTTGGACAGGGGGCCAGCACAGATACGCAGTATTTT
clone_size: NA; j_call: TRBJ2-3; d_call: TRBD2; v_call: TRBV4-1; cdr3_aa: CASSTIAGDPTDTQYF; cdr3_nt: TGCGCCAGCAGCACCATAGCGGGGGACCCAACAGATACGCAGTATTTT
clone_size: NA; j_call: TRBJ1-1; d_call: TRBD1; v_call: TRBV7-3; cdr3_aa: CASSLTGQGTQAFF; cdr3_nt: TGTGCCAGCAGCTTAACGGGACAGGGGACTCAAGCTTTCTTT
clone_size: NA; j_call: TRBJ2-2; d_call: TRBD2; v_call: TRBV7-3; cdr3_aa: CASSSRLAGGNTGELFF; cdr3_nt: TGTGCCAGCAGCTCCCGACTAGCGGGGGGAAACACCGGGGAGCTGTTTTTT
clone_size: NA; j_call: TRBJ1-2; d_call: TRBD1; v_call: TRBV9; cdr3_aa: CASSTNRGDYGYTF; cdr3_nt: TGTGCCAGCAGTACAAACAGGGGTGACTATGGCTACACCTTC
clone_size: NA; j_call: TRBJ2-1; d_call: TRBD1; v_call: TRBV9; cdr3_aa: CASSPSPGGKGEQFF; cdr3_nt: TGTGCCAGCAGCCCATCCCCAGGGGGCAAGGGTGAGCAGTTCTTC
clone_size: NA; j_call: TRBJ2-1; d_call: NA; v_call: TRBV7-9; cdr3_aa: CASSPLGDTYNEQFF; cdr3_nt: TGTGCCAGCAGCCCACTAGGGGACACCTACAATGAGCAGTTCTTC
clone_size: once; j_call: TRBJ2-3; d_call: NA; v_call: TRBV5-1; cdr3_aa: CASSSGRGGEADTQYF; cdr3_nt: TGCGCCAGCAGCTCCGGGCGGGGCGGGGAGGCAGATACGCAGTATTTT
clone_size: NA; j_call: TRBJ2-3; d_call: TRBD2; v_call: TRBV5-1; cdr3_aa: CASSLGAGGRGTDTQYF; cdr3_nt: TGCGCCAGCAGCTTGGGAGCGGGGGGGCGAGGCACAGATACGCAGTATTTT